This T cell receptor beta chain was documented in a study of spatial heterogeneity in lung cancer. Turning to the study itself: An average of more than ten raw reads was observed per unique TCR and UMI combination.

Single TCR cDNA molecules each had their own unique molecular identifier. TCRdb itself ran the 5' RACE reads through MiXCR, one entry per CDR3 protein. Of about 82,000 distinct CDR3 sequences in the sample, roughly an eighth were seen once. Time point defined: sample taken at primary tumor resection. Whole RNA obtained from tumor, nontumor lung or frozen PBMC underwent sequencing without sorting. A total of around 72 untreated early-stage non-small cell lung cancer patients served as donors. V was shortened by 7 bases and J by 5 bases, with 17 bases between the two germline ends. This CDR3 is built from 14 residues. Germline V CDR1 and CDR2: MNHNS, SASEGT. Study conclusions and caveats: Detection of ubiquitous tumor TCRs in blood was higher at resection than follow-up.

This clonotype was seen more than once but under ten times. Antigen specificity is unknown. The origin of this receptor is a male donor with early-stage non-small cell lung cancer. This specimen consisted of PBMCs, obtained at surgery. J is TRBJ1-1 and V is TRBV6-1, with D uncertain. CDR3 loop: CASKESALGTEAFF. Here the CDR3 DNA reads TGTGCCAGCAAGGAAAGCGCCTTGGGGACTGAAGCTTTCTTT.